One and the same sample provided the 22 T cell receptor beta chains below, sequenced in a study of T cells after yellow fever vaccination. TCRdb re-called the 5' RACE reads through MiXCR, storing one row per CDR3 protein. The table includes some 600,000 distinct CDR3 sequences, about a sixth detected once. Here the sequenced sample was PBMCs, taken 4 to 6 days after the first yellow fever vaccination. These receptors were collected from a man younger than 30 who received the YFV17D yellow fever vaccine.

This clonotype appeared many times. This sequence joins TRBV12-3 or TRBV12-4 and TRBJ2-1; TRBD2 agrees at 10 bases. The CDR3 has 15 residues. Trimming removed 3 bases from V and 3 bases from J; junction bases left unmatched: 2. The chain's CDR3 is CASSLASGGYNEQFF. CDR3 DNA: TGTGCCAGCAGTTTGGCTAGCGGGGGCTACAATGAGCAGTTCTTC.

This clonotype was seen many times. The J gene is TRBJ1-2, the V gene TRBV20-1, with D unresolved. Germline V gives CDR1 DFQATT, CDR2 SNEGSKA (reference sequence). This CDR3 has 11 amino acids. V was trimmed by 6 bases and J by 5 bases, leaving 10 bases between them. The CDR3, as DNA: TGCAGTGCCTTGAGCGAGTATGGCTACACCTTC. It encodes CSALSEYGYTF.

This clonotype came up a few times. As DNA, the CDR3 is TGTGCCAGCAGAGCGGGGGCCGACACCGGGGAGCTGTTTTTT. As protein: CASRAGADTGELFF. This chain uses TRBV7-9 with TRBJ2-2; the match to TRBD2 covers 8 bases. The ends lost 6 bases at V and 3 bases at J; junction bases unmatched: 3. Germline-derived CDR1 and CDR2 are SEHNR and FQNEAQ (reference sequence). This CDR3 comprises 14 residues. Filled out from reference TRBV7-9 and TRBJ2-2, the complete variable domain reads DTGVSQNPRHKITKRGQNVTFRCDPISEHNRLYWYRQTLGQGPEFLTYFQNEAQLEKSRLLSDRFSAERPKGSFSTLEIQRTEQGDSAMYLCASRAGADTGELFFGEGSRLTVL.

This clonotype was observed many times. The J gene is TRBJ2-5, the V gene TRBV28, with 10 bases aligning to TRBD2. Germline CDR1 MDHEN, CDR2 SYDVKM. J gave up 2 bases and V 3 bases, and 9 bases lay outside the gene matches. The CDR3 has 17 amino acids. The CDR3 here is CASSLGRTSGLQETQYF. As DNA, the CDR3 is TGTGCCAGCAGTTTGGGGAGGACTAGCGGCCTTCAAGAGACCCAGTACTTC.

The V gene is TRBV29-1, the J gene TRBJ2-1; TRBD2 agrees at 8 bases. CDR1 is SQVTM and CDR2 is ANQGSEA in the germline V gene. V gave up 3 bases and J gave up 3 bases; unmatched junction bases: 4. The CDR3 length is 14 residues. DNA of the CDR3: TGCAGCGTTGATCGGCGGGGGGTCTACAATGAGCAGTTCTTC. Translating it yields CSVDRRGVYNEQFF.

V and J are TRBV18 and TRBJ1-1; tentatively, D is TRBD1 (5 bases). V was trimmed by 7 bases and J by 4 bases, leaving 10 bases between them. The CDR3 contains 12 residues. CDR1 and CDR2 from the germline V gene are KGHSH and LQKENI. Written as DNA, the CDR3 is TGTGCCAGCTGGCAGGGTTTCACTGAAGCTTTCTTT. Its protein is CASWQGFTEAFF.

The CDR3 nucleotides are TGTGCCAGCAGTGAAGCAGGCCCCGGAAACACCATATATTTT. It codes for CASSEAGPGNTIYF. The V and J genes are TRBV6-1 and TRBJ1-3; D uncertain. Looked up from germline, CDR1 is MNHNS and CDR2 is SASEGT. The CDR3 length is 14 residues. V lost 0 bases and J lost 4, with 7 bases in between.

This clonotype was observed a few times. CDR3 DNA: TGCAGTGCTAGAGATCGGATCCGCTCGCCCGATACGCAGTATTTT. This sequence encodes CSARDRIRSPDTQYF. V and J are TRBV20-1 and TRBJ2-3, with D hard to call. The CDR3 runs to 15 residues. CDR1 DFQATT and CDR2 SNEGSKA come from the germline V gene (reference sequence). Trimming pared 0 bases from V and 6 bases from J, leaving 16 bases between.

The gene calls are TRBV28 and TRBJ2-7; TRBD1 matches at 7 bases. J lost 2 bases, V lost 8 bases, and 9 bases had no gene match. The CDR3 runs 14 residues. Germline assignment: CDR1 MDHEN and CDR2 SYDVKM. The CDR3 loop is CASATGTNTYEQYV. CDR3 coding DNA: TGTGCCAGCGCGACAGGGACAAACACCTACGAGCAGTACGTC.

This clonotype was detected only a few times. The V and J genes are TRBV19 and TRBJ2-2; the D is unclear. Trimming cost V 6 bases and J 4 bases, with 6 bases left between them. The CDR3 length is 12 residues. Germline V CDR1 and CDR2: LNHDA, SQIVND (reference sequence). CDR3 in DNA: TGTGCCAGTAGCATCAGCACCGGGGAGCTGTTTTTT. This sequence encodes CASSISTGELFF.

This clonotype was detected only a few times. This chain joins TRBV7-9 and TRBJ1-2; 8 nucleotides agree with TRBD1. Germline assignment: CDR1 SEHNR and CDR2 FQNEAQ (reference sequence). V was clipped by 5 bases and J by 5 bases; unmatched bases: 10. This CDR3 has 15 amino acids. In DNA form, the CDR3 reads TGTGCCAGCAGCACCGGACAGGGATTGAGTTATGGCTACACCTTC. Translation gives CASSTGQGLSYGYTF.

The rearrangement uses TRBV27 and TRBJ2-7; D gene ambiguous. Germline V gene lookup returns CDR1 MNHEY and CDR2 SMNVEV (reference sequence). V lost 10 bases, J lost 4 bases, and 20 bases lay in between. There are 14 residues in the CDR3. CDR3 nucleotides: TGTGCCAACTCCTCCGACCTGAAGTCTTACGAGCAGTACGTC. Translating gives CANSSDLKSYEQYV.

This clonotype came up a few times. This chain connects TRBV11-2 to TRBJ2-5; 10 bases are shared with TRBD1. Trimming took 6 bases from V and 1 from J; bases not matched to a gene: 8. Germline CDR1 is SGHAT and CDR2 is FQNNGV. This CDR3 is built from 16 residues. The CDR3 region is CASRRPGTGAQETQYF. The CDR3 bases are TGTGCCAGCAGACGTCCCGGGACAGGGGCCCAAGAGACCCAGTACTTC.

This clonotype showed up just a few times. This sequence joins TRBV7-2 and TRBJ2-7; no clear D. V was trimmed by 4 bases and J by 7 bases, leaving 17 bases between them. The CDR3 consists of 14 residues. Germline CDR1 and CDR2: SGHTA and FQGNSA. CDR3 sequence: CASSSSQWSPEQYF. CDR3 nucleotides: TGTGCCAGCAGCTCCTCGCAATGGTCTCCGGAGCAGTACTTC.

V and J are TRBV11-2 and TRBJ2-5; TRBD1 or TRBD2 may be the D gene (6 bases each). The V and J ends lost 1 base and 4 bases respectively, with 22 bases between them. The germline V gene has CDR1 SGHAT and CDR2 FQNNGV. The CDR3 has 18 residues. In DNA form, the CDR3 reads TGTGCCAGCAGCTTAGTAGTGACCCCGGGCAGGGGAGGAGAGACCCAGTACTTC. Residues: CASSLVVTPGRGGETQYF.

This clonotype was detected only a few times. The chain uses TRBV6-5 and TRBJ2-1; 11 positions agree with TRBD2. The germline gives CDR1 MNHEY, CDR2 SVGAGI. The CDR3 consists of 17 residues. The ends lost 6 bases at V and 5 bases at J; junction bases unmatched: 12. This CDR3 is CASRPQEVAGGNNEQFF. CDR3 in DNA: TGTGCCAGCAGACCACAAGAGGTAGCGGGGGGGAACAATGAGCAGTTCTTC.

DNA of the CDR3: TGTGCCAGTAGTATTGCCGGGAAGAATGAAAAACTGTTTTTT. Residues: CASSIAGKNEKLFF. The rearrangement joins TRBV19 to TRBJ1-4; D uncertain. CDR3 length: 14 residues. CDR1 and CDR2 from the germline V gene are LNHDA and SQIVND (reference sequence). The V and J ends lost 3 bases and 5 bases respectively, with 10 bases between them.

The sample holds a few counts of this clonotype. This chain connects TRBV28 to TRBJ2-7, with 12 bases identical to TRBD2. CDR1 is MDHEN and CDR2 is SYDVKM in the germline V gene. The CDR3 sequence is 13 residues long. Trimming took 6 bases from V and 4 from J; bases not matched to a gene: 1. CDR3 sequence reads: CASRTSGGYEQYV. For the CDR3, the DNA is TGTGCCAGCAGGACTAGCGGGGGTTACGAGCAGTACGTC.

V usage is TRBV6-5 and J usage is TRBJ1-1; D is possibly TRBD1 (6 bases). This CDR3 is built from 15 residues. V was shortened by 4 bases and J by 1 base, with 13 bases between the two germline ends. Germline CDR1 is MNHEY and CDR2 is SVGAGI. The CDR3 nucleotides read TGTGCCAGCAGTTTCGCCGGGACACCGAACACTGAAGCTTTCTTT. It is translated as CASSFAGTPNTEAFF.

This clonotype appeared a few times. The rearrangement joins TRBV29-1 to TRBJ2-5; TRBD2 matches at 9 bases. This CDR3 region has 13 residues. Germline CDR1 reads SQVTM; CDR2 reads ANQGSEA. The V gene end was trimmed by 7 bases and the J gene end by 3 bases; junction bases not matched to a gene: 6. CDR3 region: CSAQLAGEETQYF. CDR3 bases: TGCAGCGCGCAACTAGCGGGCGAAGAGACCCAGTACTTC.

The genes are TRBV25-1 and TRBJ2-1; TRBD1 might be the D (5 bases). Trimming shortened V by 0 bases and J by 6 bases, and 6 bases separated the two germline ends. CDR3 length equals 13 residues. CDR1 MGHDK and CDR2 SYGVNS come from the germline V gene. CDR3 protein: CASSEYRVNEQFF. The CDR3 DNA follows: TGTGCCAGCAGTGAATACAGGGTCAATGAGCAGTTCTTC.

The chain couples TRBV24-1 to TRBJ1-2; 8 positions agree with TRBD1. The CDR3 extends over 18 amino acids. Trimming removed 4 bases from V and 6 bases from J; junction bases left unmatched: 18. Germline V gives CDR1 KGHDR, CDR2 SFDVKD. This CDR3 is CATSEAHGQGFDEDGYTF. CDR3 in DNA: TGTGCCACCAGTGAGGCGCATGGACAGGGATTTGACGAAGATGGCTACACCTTC.